This TCR beta chain comes out of a study of cytomegalovirus exposure and HLA in healthy donors. About the research overall: An earlier analysis identified more than 95 million unique TCR beta sequences in 150 million to 200 million T cells. Study outcomes and limitations: Most TCR beta V segments were productive about 90% or about 30% of the time in an earlier analysis.

Regarding this clone: Antigen: not known.

Primers for the PCR totalled 60 Vbeta and 13 Jbeta. Libraries were prepared by immunoSEQ multiplex PCR; TCRdb keeps only in-frame clonotypes and omits some of them. The table has some 200,000 clones, around 83% seen once. Germline CDR1 GTSNPN, CDR2 SVGIG (reference sequence). The CDR3 has 12 residues. The ends lost 1 base at V and 8 bases at J; junction bases unmatched: 2. The V call is TRBV30, the J call TRBJ1-1; 9 bases line up with TRBD1. This TCR derives from a woman aged 18-29 years in good health and CMV-seronegative. Sequencing input: PBMCs. The DNA for the CDR3 is TGTGCCTGGAGTGGAGGACAGGGGGAAGCTTTCTTT. It encodes CAWSGGQGEAFF. The full variable domain, completed using reference TRBV30 and TRBJ1-1, is SQTIHQWPATLVQPVGSPLSLECTVEGTSNPNLYWYRQAAGRGLQLLFYSVGIGQISSEVPQNLSASRPQDRQFILSSKKLLLSDSGFYLCAWSGGQGEAFFGQGTRLTVV.